These 29 T cell receptor beta chains originate from one sample sequenced in a study of T cells after yellow fever vaccination (dated by TCRdb to between 2018 and 2021). The protocol used for the library was 5' RACE. TCRdb records Illumina NovaSeq 6000 as the sequencer. TCRdb handled the public reads itself, with Q25 trimming in fastp and clone calling in MiXCR, and kept productive beta chains. Rows are unified per CDR3 protein, each entry keeping the most common DNA and genes. Within this sample are hundreds of thousands of distinct CDR3 sequences, with 7.5% to 9% of them counted one time only. Over 3% of the sample comes from the top ten. This sample's treatment or condition label indicates: live attenuated yellow fever vaccine strain. The starting material was CD4+ T cells sorted from PBMCs, obtained 5 days after the yellow fever booster vaccination. The source of these receptors is a man younger than 35 who received the YFV17D yellow fever vaccine.

This chain connects TRBV7-2 to TRBJ2-3; D gene ambiguous. The V gene lost 5 bases and the J gene lost 4 bases, with 10 bases spanning the gap. The CDR3 contains 13 residues. The germline CDR1 and CDR2 sequences are SGHTA and FQGNSA. The CDR3 nucleotides are TGTGCCAGCAGCGCCTCGCGTTCAGATACGCAGTATTTT. As protein: CASSASRSDTQYF.

This sequence joins TRBV6-1 and TRBJ2-7, with TRBD2 identical over 7 bases. Germline V gene data show CDR1 as MNHNS and CDR2 as SASEGT. Unmatched junction bases numbered 19, after V lost 8 bases and J lost 9 bases. The CDR3 is 15 amino acids. CDR3 DNA sequence: TGTGCCAGCGGGCCTGAAGCGGGGCCGGGGGTGTGGCAGTACGTC. It translates to CASGPEAGPGVWQYV.

The rearrangement links TRBV30 to TRBJ2-7, with 8 bases that match TRBD1. Germline assignment: CDR1 GTSNPN and CDR2 SVGIG (reference sequence). This CDR3 is 15 amino acids long. The V segment lost 2 bases and the J segment 6 bases; nucleotides outside the gene matches: 12. CDR3: CAWSHLGQAAFEQYF. The CDR3 region has the DNA TGTGCCTGGAGTCACTTGGGACAGGCAGCCTTCGAGCAGTACTTC.

This rearrangement joins TRBV4-2 to TRBJ2-3; 9 bases agree with TRBD2. Germline values: CDR1 LGHNA, CDR2 YNFKEQ. This CDR3 region has 17 residues. The V segment lost 0 bases and the J segment 5 bases; nucleotides outside the gene matches: 9. This CDR3 reads CASSQDVKRGVEDTQYF. As DNA, the CDR3 is TGTGCCAGCAGCCAAGATGTCAAGCGGGGGGTCGAAGATACGCAGTATTTT.

This clonotype has a handful of counts. J is TRBJ2-5 and V is TRBV4-1, with TRBD1 matching 8 bases. This CDR3 has 16 amino acids. CDR1 and CDR2 from the germline V gene are MGHRA and YSYEKL. Unmatched junction bases numbered 5, after V lost 1 base and J lost 1 base. The CDR3 DNA reads as TGCGCCAGCAGCCAAGGGCACAGGGGGACCCAAGAGACCCAGTACTTC. Amino acids: CASSQGHRGTQETQYF.

This clonotype came up a few times. This sequence joins TRBV19 and TRBJ2-1; D might be TRBD2 (6 bases). V lost 2 bases and J lost 7, with 12 bases in between. The CDR3 runs to 14 residues. Germline V gives CDR1 LNHDA, CDR2 SQIVND (reference sequence). The CDR3 region has the DNA TGTGCCAGTAGTATATACGGGGGAGAAAATGAGCAGTTCTTC. It encodes CASSIYGGENEQFF.

This clonotype was observed a handful of times. The chain combines TRBV27 with TRBJ1-1; D is ambiguous. This CDR3 region has 16 residues. Germline V gene lookup returns CDR1 MNHEY and CDR2 SMNVEV (reference sequence). Deletions cut 0 bases from V and 5 bases from J, with 16 bases between. In DNA, the CDR3 is TGTGCCAGCAGTTTATCCCCCTCGTGGGATGGGACTGAAGCTTTCTTT. Protein product: CASSLSPSWDGTEAFF.

The rearrangement links TRBV5-1 to TRBJ1-6, with D possibly being TRBD1 (5 bases). Germline values: CDR1 SGHRS, CDR2 YFSETQ. V gave up 3 bases and J gave up 10 bases, with 11 bases separating them. The CDR3 length is 13 residues. Written as DNA, the CDR3 is TGCGCCAGCAGCTGGGACCTTGGCTCACCCCTCCACTTT. Amino acids: CASSWDLGSPLHF.

The chain joins TRBV20-1 to TRBJ2-2, with TRBD2 matching over 12 bases. V dropped 6 bases and J dropped 7; count of bases not matched to a gene: 3. Germline V gives CDR1 DFQATT, CDR2 SNEGSKA (reference sequence). This CDR3 contains 13 residues. The CDR3 DNA reads as TGCAGTGCCACTAGCGGGGGGTACGGGGAGCTGTTTTTT. Translating it yields CSATSGGYGELFF.

This clonotype has at least ten counts. The chain uses TRBV12-3 or TRBV12-4 and TRBJ2-1, with TRBD1 matching 7 bases. This CDR3 region has 18 residues. V trimming: 6 bases; J trimming: 1 base; junction bases outside the gene matches: 15. The CDR3 sequence is CASRRRSTGVRSYNEQFF. The CDR3 coding sequence is TGTGCCAGCAGACGAAGATCTACAGGGGTAAGGTCCTACAATGAGCAGTTCTTC.

This clonotype was detected ten times or more. This chain connects TRBV10-3 to TRBJ2-1; D is unresolved. There are 13 residues in the CDR3. Germline lookup yields CDR1 ENHRY and CDR2 SYGVKD. The germline V and J ends were trimmed by 10 bases and 7 bases, with 17 bases remaining between them. Here the CDR3 reads CATTADTLNEQFF. The CDR3 DNA reads as TGTGCCACTACCGCCGACACCTTGAATGAGCAGTTCTTC.

This clonotype was detected only a few times. CDR3 residues: CASSTPTTAQYF. The CDR3 nucleotides read TGTGCCAGCTCAACCCCCACCACAGCCCAGTACTTC. The J gene is TRBJ2-5, the V gene TRBV18, with D unresolved. The CDR3 covers 12 residues. V gave up 5 bases and J gave up 9 bases, with 13 bases separating them. Germline V gene sequence: CDR1 KGHSH, CDR2 LQKENI.

The table lists this clonotype with many counts. V is TRBV10-1 and J is TRBJ2-5, with 7 bases lining up with TRBD1. Germline V gene data show CDR1 as WNHNN and CDR2 as SYGVQD (reference sequence). This CDR3 region has 13 residues. V gave up 2 bases and J gave up 3 bases; unmatched junction bases: 0. The CDR3 is CASSEDREETQYF. CDR3 nucleotides: TGCGCCAGCAGTGAGGACAGGGAAGAGACCCAGTACTTC.

This clonotype was seen repeatedly, ten times or more. This chain links TRBV12-3 or TRBV12-4 with TRBJ2-3, with D unclear. This CDR3 region has 14 residues. V was trimmed by 4 bases and J by 0 bases, leaving 8 bases between them. In DNA, the CDR3 is TGTGCCAGCAGTTCTACCGACAGCACAGATACGCAGTATTTT. Its translation is CASSSTDSTDTQYF.

This clonotype was seen at least ten times. The V call is TRBV5-1, the J call TRBJ2-7; D not certain. V was trimmed by 1 base and J by 0 bases, leaving 11 bases between them. The CDR3 sequence is 15 residues long. Germline V CDR1 and CDR2: SGHRS, YFSETQ. The CDR3 coding sequence is TGCGCCAGCAGCTTGTTAGGCCAGAACTCCTACGAGCAGTACTTC. It codes for CASSLLGQNSYEQYF. Full variable domain (missing parts from reference TRBV5-1 and TRBJ2-7): KAGVTQTPRYLIKTRGQQVTLSCSPISGHRSVSWYQQTPGQGLQFLFEYFSETQRNKGNFPGRFSGRQFSNSRSEMNVSTLELGDSALYLCASSLLGQNSYEQYFGPGTRLTVT.

This clonotype was found many times. V usage is TRBV5-4 and J usage is TRBJ1-2; possibly TRBD1 for D (5 bases). The germline V gene encodes CDR1 SGHNT and CDR2 YYREEE (reference sequence). CDR3 length: 14 residues. Trimming shortened V by 4 bases and J by 6 bases, and 16 bases separated the two germline ends. CDR3 sequence: CASSPRDGNNGYTF. Written as DNA, the CDR3 is TGTGCCAGCAGCCCCCGGGACGGGAACAATGGCTACACCTTC. Complete variable domain (other parts from reference TRBV5-4 and TRBJ1-2): ETGVTQSPTHLIKTRGQQVTLRCSSQSGHNTVSWYQQALGQGPQFIFQYYREEENGRGNFPPRFSGLQFPNYSSELNVNALELDDSALYLCASSPRDGNNGYTFGSGTRLTVV.

This clonotype turned up a few times. V and J are TRBV20-1 and TRBJ2-3; 12 bases match TRBD2. The germline V gene encodes CDR1 DFQATT and CDR2 SNEGSKA (reference sequence). V lost 1 base, J lost 2 bases, and 1 base stayed unmatched. The CDR3 runs 15 residues. The CDR3 region is CSARGTSGDTDTQYF. For the CDR3, the DNA is TGCAGTGCTAGAGGGACTAGCGGGGACACAGATACGCAGTATTTT.

The rearrangement links TRBV6-5 to TRBJ2-3, with TRBD2 identical over 7 bases. Germline-derived CDR1 and CDR2 are MNHEY and SVGAGI. The CDR3 is 16 amino acids. J lost 5 bases, V lost 0 bases, and 8 bases had no gene match. The CDR3 DNA reads TGTGCCAGCAGTTACTCGATTGCGGGGGAAGGAGATACGCAGTATTTT. Translating gives CASSYSIAGEGDTQYF.

In its sample, this clonotype was seen a few times. The rearrangement uses TRBV12-3 or TRBV12-4 and TRBJ1-2; TRBD1 aligns across 9 bases. This CDR3 comprises 15 residues. The V and J ends lost 2 bases and 5 bases, in that order; junction bases with no gene match: 6. The CDR3 loop is CASSLFRDRAYGYTF. CDR3 nucleotides: TGTGCCAGCAGTTTATTCCGGGACAGGGCTTATGGCTACACCTTC.

In its sample, this clonotype was seen a few times. The chain recombines TRBV30 with TRBJ2-6, with D uncertain. V gave up 5 bases and J gave up 0 bases, with 8 bases separating them. The CDR3 sequence is 14 residues long. The V gene's germline CDR1 is GTSNPN and CDR2 SVGIG (reference sequence). The CDR3 loop reads CAWGSASGANVLTF. The CDR3 nucleotides read TGTGCCTGGGGCTCAGCCTCTGGGGCCAACGTCCTGACTTTC.

CDR3 region: CASSQGDRGPYDTQYF. The CDR3 bases are TGTGCCAGCAGCCAAGGAGACAGGGGGCCTTACGATACGCAGTATTTT. The rearrangement joins TRBV3-1 to TRBJ2-3, with 10 positions matching TRBD1. J lost 6 bases, V lost 1 base, and 7 bases had no gene match. The CDR3 runs to 16 residues. Germline-derived CDR1 and CDR2 are LGHDT and YNNKEL (reference sequence).

This clonotype occurred a few times. The chain links TRBV4-3 to TRBJ2-7; 8 bases are a match to TRBD1. This CDR3 contains 18 residues. Germline V gene lookup returns CDR1 LGHNA and CDR2 YSLEER. J was trimmed by 0 bases and V by 0 bases; bases with no gene match: 10. CDR3 nucleotide sequence: TGCGCCAGCAGCCAAGATAAGGGGGACAGGCGATACTCCTACGAGCAGTACTTC. Protein sequence: CASSQDKGDRRYSYEQYF.

The chain links TRBV7-9 to TRBJ2-7, with D possibly TRBD2 on 5 matching bases. CDR3 length: 13 amino acids. V was clipped by 5 bases and J by 3 bases, with 11 bases between them. The germline CDR1 and CDR2 sequences are SEHNR and FQNEAQ (reference sequence). The CDR3: CASSLGLNYEQYF. CDR3 nucleotide sequence: TGTGCCAGCAGCCTCGGACTTAACTACGAGCAGTACTTC. The whole variable domain, remainder taken from reference TRBV7-9 and TRBJ2-7, is DTGVSQNPRHKITKRGQNVTFRCDPISEHNRLYWYRQTLGQGPEFLTYFQNEAQLEKSRLLSDRFSAERPKGSFSTLEIQRTEQGDSAMYLCASSLGLNYEQYFGPGTRLTVT.

This clonotype has just a few counts. The chain has TRBV10-3 and TRBJ2-1; 9 positions agree with TRBD1. The CDR3 sequence is 13 residues long. Germline V gene sequence: CDR1 ENHRY, CDR2 SYGVKD. V gave up 7 bases and J gave up 5 bases; unmatched junction bases: 3. CDR3: CAITRTGDNEQFF. The CDR3 DNA reads TGTGCCATCACCCGGACAGGGGACAATGAGCAGTTCTTC.

This clonotype was seen a handful of times. The genes are TRBV29-1 and TRBJ1-5, with 9 nucleotides matching TRBD1. CDR1 SQVTM and CDR2 ANQGSEA come from the germline V gene. V shed 4 bases, J shed 2 bases, and the junction held 12 bases outside the gene matches. The CDR3 sequence is 17 residues long. The DNA for the CDR3 is TGCAGCGTTGGGGGGGAACAGGGGGCTTTGGGCAATCAGCCCCAGCATTTT. This gives the protein CSVGGEQGALGNQPQHF.

This clonotype occurred many times. The chain carries TRBV24-1 and TRBJ2-5; 9 bases align to TRBD1. Germline loops: CDR1 KGHDR, CDR2 SFDVKD. This CDR3 comprises 14 residues. V shed 4 bases, J shed 3 bases, and the junction held 2 bases outside the gene matches. CDR3 residues: CATSDTGGEETQYF. DNA of the CDR3: TGTGCCACCAGTGACACAGGGGGCGAAGAGACCCAGTACTTC.

This clonotype was seen a handful of times. The rearrangement joins TRBV5-1 to TRBJ1-4; D is undetermined. Per germline, CDR1 SGHRS and CDR2 YFSETQ. V was pared by 4 bases and J by 8 bases, with 12 bases between. The CDR3 totals 13 residues. CDR3 protein: CASSLEGQEKLFF. CDR3 nucleotides: TGCGCCAGCAGCCTAGAAGGTCAGGAAAAACTGTTTTTT.

The table lists this clonotype with a few counts. One junction end does not reproduce the germline sequence, and a read error may be involved. CDR3 nucleotide sequence: TGTGCCAGCAGCGCAGGGGTGGTCCAACAGACCCAGTACTTC. Its translation is CASSAGVVQQTQYF. The chain carries TRBV9 and TRBJ2-5, with D possibly TRBD1 on 6 matching bases. Per the germline V gene, CDR1 is SGDLS and CDR2 is YYNGEE. The CDR3 is 14 residues long. The whole variable domain, remainder taken from reference TRBV9 and TRBJ2-5, is DSGVTQTPKHLITATGQRVTLRCSPRSGDLSVYWYQQSLDQGLQFLIQYYNGEERAKGNILERFSAQQFPDLHSELNLSSLELGDSALYFCASSAGVVQQTQYFGPGTRLLVL.

A word on this clonotype: As the CDR3 is not closed by the conserved phenylalanine or tryptophan, this likely results from a read error. The DNA is left out, because the CDR3 cannot be placed on it with certainty; the CDR3 is given as TCRdb lists it. The chain uses TRBV20-1 and TRBJ1-5. From its first to its last residue, the CDR3 has 9 amino acids. Germline CDR1 reads DFQATT; CDR2 reads SNEGSKA (reference sequence). CDR3 in amino acids: CSARVGLGD.